The clone carrying this T cell receptor (beta chain) appeared once. Its antigen is not identified. CDR1 is MNHNY and CDR2 is SVGAGI in the germline V gene (reference sequence). V lost 6 bases and J lost 7, with 10 bases in between. The CDR3 runs 12 residues. The data stem from a study of regulatory dendritic cells for organ transplantation. The table came from immunoSEQ multiplex PCR; TCRdb's copy has only in-frame clones and leaves some out. The sample lists about 21,000 clones, about 85% occurring once. General study points: Memory CD8+ clonal expansion seemed more limited with regulatory than mature dendritic cells. Naive CD4+ and CD8+ repertoires were highly diverse; memory CD8+ was most oligoclonal. Resting memory CD8+ T cells held the most alloreactive clonotypes.

Allogeneic regulatory or mature dendritic cells were co-cultured for roughly five days with CFSE-labeled sorted T cells at 1:10. CD4+ or CD8+ T cells were sorted as naive CD45RA+ or memory CD45RO+. The chain employs TRBV6-6 and TRBJ2-1; D perhaps matches TRBD1 (6 bases). Sequencing was performed on naive CD4+ T cells from blood cultured with dendritic cells. Subset described: CD45RA+ naive T cells. The receptor comes from a human donor in good health. The CDR3 region is CASSQQGNEQFF. The CDR3 coding sequence is TGTGCCAGCAGCCAACAGGGAAATGAGCAGTTCTTC.